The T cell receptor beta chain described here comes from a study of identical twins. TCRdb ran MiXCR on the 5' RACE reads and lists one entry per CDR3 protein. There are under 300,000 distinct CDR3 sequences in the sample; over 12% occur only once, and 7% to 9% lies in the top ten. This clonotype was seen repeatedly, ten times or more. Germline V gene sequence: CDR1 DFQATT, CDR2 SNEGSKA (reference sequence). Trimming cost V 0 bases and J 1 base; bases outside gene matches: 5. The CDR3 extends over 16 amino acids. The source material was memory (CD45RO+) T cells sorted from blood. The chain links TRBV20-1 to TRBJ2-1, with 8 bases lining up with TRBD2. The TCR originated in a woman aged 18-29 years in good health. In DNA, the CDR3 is TGCAGTGCTAGAGACCTGGCTAGCGGGTCCTACAATGAGCAGTTCTTC. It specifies CSARDLASGSYNEQFF.